This T cell receptor (beta chain) emerged from a study of response to subunit inactivated influenza vaccine. Broader study findings: Researchers suggested that each seasonal influenza vaccination recruits few new T cells.

MiXCR was run by TCRdb on the RT-PCR reads, yielding one entry per CDR3 protein. The sample has hundreds of thousands of distinct CDR3 sequences, approximately 11% seen once. The CDR3 length is 17 residues. CDR1 is MNHEY, CDR2 SVGEGT, per germline. This clonotype has only a few counts. The antigen is not known. Relative to the germline gene, one junction end is altered; a read error may explain this. Separately, the same data were catalogued under a study of T cells expressing NK-cell markers. Per that study: Making the TCR beta cDNA relied on 5'RACE template switching with UMIs. Several of the experiments relied on an anti-gamma-delta TCR antibody so that only alpha-beta TCR T cells were sorted.

V usage is TRBV6-2 or TRBV6-3 and J usage is TRBJ1-2; TRBD1 matches at 9 bases. The clonotype comes from a man aged 45-65 years who received an inactivated influenza vaccine. The sequenced sample was PBMCs from blood, obtained on the day of vaccination. Here the CDR3 reads CASSYVGQGPGGYRYTF. The CDR3 DNA sequence: TGTGCCAGCAGTTACGTGGGACAGGGACCCGGAGGCTATCGCTACACCTTC.